This note documents a single T cell receptor (beta chain) sequence. These data come from a study of T cells in Graves' hyperthyroidism and ophthalmopathy. The investigators amplified TCR beta CDR3 regions from RNA transcripts. A first-round RT-PCR of the TCR CDR3 used the HTBI primer set. TCRdb redid the calling of the multiplex PCR reads with MiXCR, one entry per CDR3 protein. The table shows about 370,000 distinct CDR3 sequences, with 15% occurring only once. The CDR3 runs 13 residues. V gave up 4 bases and J gave up 5 bases, with 12 bases separating them. CDR1 SGHRS and CDR2 YFSETQ come from the germline V gene.

The receptor was derived from a woman aged 55-69 years with Graves' ophthalmopathy. The chain couples TRBV5-1 to TRBJ1-2; no firm D call. The sample comprised blood. The CDR3 here is CASSIYSDYGYTF. The CDR3 nucleotides read TGCGCCAGCAGCATCTACAGTGATTATGGCTACACCTTC.